One and the same sample provided the 20 T cell receptor beta chains below, sequenced in a study of cytomegalovirus exposure and HLA in healthy donors. PCR used 60 Vbeta primers and 13 Jbeta primers. Data came from immunoSEQ multiplex PCR; TCRdb stores just in-frame clones and leaves some out. Of more than 95,000 clones in the sample, roughly 9% were seen once. The sequencing input was PBMCs. The source of these receptors is a man aged 30 to 39 in good health and CMV-seronegative.

This clone occurred a few times. The chain is built from TRBV27 and TRBJ2-1; TRBD2 matches 11 bases. V gave up 2 bases and J gave up 4 bases; unmatched junction bases: 7. This CDR3 is built from 17 residues. From germline, CDR1 is MNHEY and CDR2 SMNVEV (reference sequence). CDR3 loop: CASSLTPWTSGYNEQFF. CDR3 nucleotides: TGTGCCAGCAGTTTAACACCATGGACTAGCGGGTACAATGAGCAGTTCTTC.

This clone was found a few times. This same CDR3 is encoded by further DNA sequences in the sample. The chain has TRBV2 and TRBJ2-5, with D uncertain. This CDR3 spans 13 amino acids. CDR1 and CDR2 from the germline V gene are SNHLY and FYNNEI. Deletions cut 5 bases from V and 5 bases from J, with 12 bases between. The CDR3 region has the DNA TGTGCCAGCAGTCTATATCTGCGGGAGACCCAGTACTTC. It codes for CASSLYLRETQYF.

The V gene is TRBV5-1, the J gene TRBJ2-5, with 7 bases lining up with TRBD2. Trimming took 3 bases from V and 5 from J; bases not matched to a gene: 4. Germline CDR1 is SGHRS and CDR2 is YFSETQ. CDR3 length: 13 amino acids. The CDR3 is CASSSPAGETQYF. The CDR3 DNA follows: TGCGCCAGCAGCTCCCCAGCGGGGGAGACCCAGTACTTC. Combining the CDR3 with reference TRBV5-1 and TRBJ2-5 gives the whole variable domain KAGVTQTPRYLIKTRGQQVTLSCSPISGHRSVSWYQQTPGQGLQFLFEYFSETQRNKGNFPGRFSGRQFSNSRSEMNVSTLELGDSALYLCASSSPAGETQYFGPGTRLLVL.

This clone was observed a few times. The chain links TRBV7-8 to TRBJ2-7, with 13 nucleotides matching TRBD2. CDR1 is SGHVS and CDR2 is FQNEAQ in the germline V gene. The CDR3 runs to 15 residues. J lost 5 bases, V lost 2 bases, and 3 bases had no gene match. CDR3 coding DNA: TGTGCCAGCAGCTTACGACTAGCGGGGGGACACGAGCAGTACTTC. Translation gives CASSLRLAGGHEQYF.

This clone was counted a few times. The V call is TRBV7-8, the J call TRBJ1-4; TRBD1 is a possible D gene (5 bases). Trimming cost V 2 bases and J 0 bases, with 7 bases left between them. The V gene's germline CDR1 is SGHVS and CDR2 FQNEAQ. The CDR3 has 15 residues. CDR3 in DNA: TGTGCCAGCAGCTTAAGGGGTTCAACTAATGAAAAACTGTTTTTT. As protein: CASSLRGSTNEKLFF.

The chain joins TRBV4-1 to TRBJ1-5; the D is unclear. V was pared by 0 bases and J by 0 bases, with 9 bases between. The CDR3 is 16 amino acids. Germline-derived CDR1 and CDR2 are MGHRA and YSYEKL. CDR3 protein: CASSQETHNSNQPQHF. The CDR3 DNA reads TGCGCCAGCAGCCAAGAGACACATAATAGCAATCAGCCCCAGCATTTT.

This clone was found a few times. The genes are TRBV9 and TRBJ2-2; D might be TRBD2 (6 bases). V was trimmed by 0 bases and J by 3 bases, leaving 12 bases between them. The germline CDR1 and CDR2 sequences are SGDLS and YYNGEE. This CDR3 is 16 amino acids long. The CDR3 coding sequence is TGTGCCAGCAGCGTAGGGGGGGAGGTGCACACCGGGGAGCTGTTTTTT. It is translated as CASSVGGEVHTGELFF.

There are a few counts of this clone. The gene calls are TRBV5-6 and TRBJ1-2; 7 bases are shared with TRBD1. Germline V gives CDR1 SGHDT, CDR2 YYEEEE. The CDR3 consists of 15 residues. Trimming cost V 0 bases and J 3 bases; bases outside gene matches: 5. The CDR3 DNA is TGTGCCAGCAGCTTGGCCCTCGACAGGGACTATGGCTACACCTTC. The encoded protein is CASSLALDRDYGYTF.

The V and J genes are TRBV23-1 and TRBJ1-5, with D uncertain. TRBV23-1 is given ORF status, its function remaining uncertain. The CDR3 runs to 18 residues. V lost 2 bases and J 6 bases, leaving 23 bases between the germline ends. The DNA for the CDR3 is TGCGCCAGCAGTCAAAATACTGATCGGGGTAGGGTAGGTCAGCCCCAGCATTTT. Protein sequence: CASSQNTDRGRVGQPQHF.

Only a few counts were recorded for this clone. The chain couples TRBV28 to TRBJ2-5; D perhaps matches TRBD1 (6 bases). This CDR3 is built from 16 residues. The V and J ends lost 5 bases and 0 bases respectively, with 16 bases between them. Germline values: CDR1 MDHEN, CDR2 SYDVKM. Here the CDR3 reads CASSPGTTSYQETQYF. CDR3 nucleotides: TGTGCCAGCAGTCCCGGGACAACCTCGTACCAAGAGACCCAGTACTTC.

This clone was found a few times. V is TRBV7-2 and J is TRBJ1-1; 9 bases are a match to TRBD1. The CDR3 spans 16 residues. V lost 1 base, J lost 3 bases, and 6 bases stayed unmatched. Germline CDR1 is SGHTA and CDR2 is FQGNSA. The CDR3 bases are TGTGCCAGCAGCTTAGAGGGGGACAGGGTCCACACTGAAGCTTTCTTT. Its protein is CASSLEGDRVHTEAFF.

A few counts support this clone. The V call is TRBV19, the J call TRBJ2-7; no firm D call. Trimming shortened V by 4 bases and J by 4 bases, and 11 bases separated the two germline ends. Germline V gives CDR1 LNHDA, CDR2 SQIVND (reference sequence). The CDR3 runs 13 residues. CDR3 DNA sequence: TGTGCCAGTAGTACCCTGATCGGTTACGAGCAGTACTTC. This codes for CASSTLIGYEQYF. Full variable domain (missing parts from reference TRBV19 and TRBJ2-7): DGGITQSPKYLFRKEGQNVTLSCEQNLNHDAMYWYRQDPGQGLRLIYYSQIVNDFQKGDIAEGYSVSREKKESFPLTVTSAQKNPTAFYLCASSTLIGYEQYFGPGTRLTVT.

The rearrangement uses TRBV14 and TRBJ1-2; no firm D call. The CDR3 has 14 residues. CDR1 is SGHDN and CDR2 is FVKESK in the germline V gene. V shed 4 bases and J shed 0 bases, with 9 bases lying between them. The CDR3 sequence: CASSPGMPNYGYTF. The CDR3 DNA reads TGTGCCAGCAGCCCCGGGATGCCTAACTATGGCTACACCTTC.

The table lists this clone with a few counts. The rearrangement uses TRBV5-6 and TRBJ2-1, with 7 bases fitting TRBD2. The CDR3 runs 16 residues. The V gene's germline CDR1 is SGHDT and CDR2 YYEEEE. V gave up 1 base and J gave up 2 bases; unmatched junction bases: 6. CDR3 DNA: TGTGCCAGCAGCTTGTATGCTAGCGGTACCTACAATGAGCAGTTCTTC. Translating it yields CASSLYASGTYNEQFF. The variable domain in full, with the rest retrieved from reference TRBV5-6 and TRBJ2-1, is DAGVTQSPTHLIKTRGQQVTLRCSPKSGHDTVSWYQQALGQGPQFIFQYYEEEERQRGNFPDRFSGHQFPNYSSELNVNALLLGDSALYLCASSLYASGTYNEQFFGPGTRLTVL.

CDR3 coding DNA: TGTGCCAGCAGTTACTCAGGGGCGCTGACTGAAGCTTTCTTT. Its protein is CASSYSGALTEAFF. The chain has TRBV6-5 and TRBJ1-1; tentative D call: TRBD1 (5 bases). Germline lookup yields CDR1 MNHEY and CDR2 SVGAGI. CDR3 size: 14 residues. With 0 bases removed from V and 5 bases from J, the gap between germline ends came to 10 bases.

This clone was counted a few times. The V call is TRBV5-8, the J call TRBJ2-7, with D unclear. CDR3 length equals 14 residues. Germline assignment: CDR1 SGHTS and CDR2 YDEGEE. V was clipped by 7 bases and J by 0 bases, with 14 bases between them. The CDR3 nucleotides read TGTGCCAGCCGACGGGTAAGCAGCTCCTACGAGCAGTACTTC. Residues: CASRRVSSSYEQYF.

V and J are TRBV9 and TRBJ1-5; D is uncertain. The V gene's germline CDR1 is SGDLS and CDR2 YYNGEE. This CDR3 is 15 amino acids long. V was pared by 0 bases and J by 1 base, with 8 bases between. Written as DNA, the CDR3 is TGTGCCAGCAGCGTAGACGCCCAGAGCAATCAGCCCCAGCATTTT. Its translation is CASSVDAQSNQPQHF.

The chain carries TRBV11-3 and TRBJ2-1, with 13 nucleotides matching TRBD2. Germline lookup yields CDR1 SGHNT and CDR2 YENEEA. This CDR3 comprises 20 residues. The ends lost 5 bases at V and 1 base at J; junction bases unmatched: 14. The CDR3 DNA follows: TGTGCCAGCAGCCCACCACTAGCGGGAGGGCCTTTTGGATCCTACAATGAGCAGTTCTTC. Amino acids: CASSPPLAGGPFGSYNEQFF.

CDR3 nucleotide sequence: TGTGCCAGCAGCGTAGGGACAGGGGTGGAAAAACTGTTTTTT. Its translation: CASSVGTGVEKLFF. This chain joins TRBV9 and TRBJ1-4; 9 bases agree with TRBD1. Germline CDR1 is SGDLS and CDR2 is YYNGEE. Trimming took 0 bases from V and 8 from J; bases not matched to a gene: 2. The CDR3 extends over 14 amino acids. Looking up the rest from reference TRBV9 and TRBJ1-4 gives the full variable domain: DSGVTQTPKHLITATGQRVTLRCSPRSGDLSVYWYQQSLDQGLQFLIQYYNGEERAKGNILERFSAQQFPDLHSELNLSSLELGDSALYFCASSVGTGVEKLFFGSGTQLSVL.

The chain couples TRBV7-8 to TRBJ1-1, with TRBD1 matching over 8 bases. This CDR3 is 14 amino acids long. V lost 6 bases and J lost 4; bases outside the gene matches: 7. Germline CDR1 and CDR2: SGHVS and FQNEAQ. CDR3 residues: CASRGQGSGTEAFF. CDR3 bases: TGTGCCAGCAGAGGACAGGGAAGTGGCACTGAAGCTTTCTTT.